The clone carrying this T cell receptor (beta chain) occurred many times. Antigen specificity is unknown. RNA transcripts were the template for amplifying TCR beta CDR3 regions. HTBI primers were employed in a first-round RT-PCR of the TCR CDR3. TCRdb fed the multiplex PCR reads into MiXCR, producing one record per CDR3 protein. This sample yields 250,000 or so distinct CDR3 sequences, of which 16% are seen a single time; around 30% belongs to the top ten. The authors obtained PBMCs from 7.5 to 10 ml of fresh peripheral blood. This sample stems from a study of T cells in Graves' hyperthyroidism and ophthalmopathy. About the study: Sampling of peripheral blood happened at initial diagnosis, prior to any treatment.

Study-wide results and limits: Blood also showed most of the thyroid clonotypes that were expanded above 0.001.

The V and J ends lost 4 bases and 1 base respectively, with 11 bases between them. The CDR3 length is 15 residues. Germline lookup yields CDR1 MDHEN and CDR2 SYDVKM. This sequence was found in a woman between 18 and 30 years old with Graves' ophthalmopathy. Specimen: blood. This chain joins TRBV28 and TRBJ2-1; tentative D call: TRBD1 (5 bases). The CDR3 nucleotides are TGTGCCAGCAGTTCTGTAGACAGTTCCTACAATGAGCAGTTCTTC. Its translation is CASSSVDSSYNEQFF.